This T cell receptor beta chain comes out of a study of control samples from healthy donors and cancer patients. Assay used: immunoSEQ multiplex PCR; TCRdb lists only in-frame clones, some missing. The sample yields 94,000 or so clones, approximately 88% seen once. Germline V gives CDR1 LGHNT, CDR2 FRNRAP. Trimming at V came to 3 bases and at J to 7 bases, leaving 8 bases not matched to a gene. This CDR3 is 16 amino acids long. The receptor was isolated from a man in his 70s with lung cancer. The chain joins TRBV12-5 to TRBJ2-2, with 10 bases that match TRBD1. The sample comprised PBMCs. Here the CDR3 DNA reads TGTGCTAGTGGTTTAATGGCGGGACAGGGGAGCGGGGAGCTGTTTTTT. Translating it yields CASGLMAGQGSGELFF.